The source of this TCR beta chain is a study of T cell responses to AZD1222 COVID-19 vaccine. Study conclusions and caveats: The donor cohort was predominantly white British with a female majority, and clonal diversity may have been underestimated. Only a handful of AZD1222 recipients, six or seven in all, had baseline seropositivity. Epitopes outside B.1.351 and B.1.1.7 mutated regions reportedly drew nearly half of spike TCRs. Receipt of two AZD1222 doses was followed by a rise in Spike-specific TCR breadth and depth.

The CDR3 has 14 residues. From germline, CDR1 is MNHEY and CDR2 SVGEGT. Trimming removed 6 bases from V and 1 base from J, with 13 bases in between. On this clone: What it recognizes is unknown.

Generated by immunoSEQ multiplex PCR, the TCRdb table keeps only in-frame clones and is missing some. Of around 160,000 clones in the sample, 91% were seen once. The TCR was taken from an adult who received the AZD1222 COVID-19 vaccine. The chain uses TRBV6-2 or TRBV6-3 and TRBJ2-7, with no clear D. This specimen was peripheral blood, taken 28 days after the second AZD1222 dose. The CDR3 DNA is TGTGCCAGCAGCCCCCTCGGCGGTTCCTACGAGCAGTACTTC. Translating gives CASSPLGGSYEQYF.